Below, 31 T cell receptor beta chains from the same sample are listed, as sequenced in a study of cytomegalovirus exposure and HLA in healthy donors. Use of 60 Vbeta and 13 Jbeta primers characterized the PCR. Profiled with immunoSEQ multiplex PCR; TCRdb holds only in-frame clones, not every one. The sample consists of approximately 110,000 clones, 77% of them appearing once. Sequenced: PBMCs. The receptors were gathered from a woman aged 40 to 50 in good health and CMV-seropositive.

This sequence joins TRBV5-1 and TRBJ1-1; no firm D call. CDR3 size: 15 residues. CDR1 and CDR2 (germline): SGHRS, YFSETQ. The germline V and J ends were trimmed by 0 bases and 0 bases, with 9 bases remaining between them. The CDR3 region has the DNA TGCGCCAGCAGCTTGGTCGGAGGAATGAACACTGAAGCTTTCTTT. Its translation: CASSLVGGMNTEAFF.

J is TRBJ1-2 and V is TRBV7-8; D is uncertain. This CDR3 has 13 amino acids. The V end was cut by 2 bases, the J end by 3 bases, with 7 bases between. Germline values: CDR1 SGHVS, CDR2 FQNEAQ. CDR3 residues: CASSLRRDYGYTF. The DNA of the CDR3 is TGTGCCAGCAGCTTAAGACGGGACTATGGCTACACCTTC.

This chain joins TRBV9 and TRBJ2-5; TRBD1 matches 7 bases. This CDR3 contains 14 residues. Trimming cost V 2 bases and J 0 bases; bases outside gene matches: 1. Germline CDR1 and CDR2: SGDLS and YYNGEE. CDR3 sequence: CASSVGQHQETQYF. The CDR3 nucleotides read TGTGCCAGCAGCGTGGGACAGCACCAAGAGACCCAGTACTTC.

V usage is TRBV28 and J usage is TRBJ2-7; TRBD2 is a possible D gene (5 bases). The CDR3 has 15 residues. Trimming cost V 6 bases and J 2 bases, with 17 bases left between them. Germline V CDR1 and CDR2: MDHEN, SYDVKM. The CDR3 region has the DNA TGTGCCAGCAGCCGTGCGGGCCCCTCCACCTACGAGCAGTACTTC. Translating gives CASSRAGPSTYEQYF.

This clone occurred a few times. The chain carries TRBV5-4 and TRBJ1-2; D remains ambiguous. Germline V gives CDR1 SGHNT, CDR2 YYREEE (reference sequence). Trimming shortened V by 4 bases and J by 5 bases, and 18 bases separated the two germline ends. The CDR3 is made up of 15 amino acids. The CDR3 sequence: CASSPRGPGHYGYTF. Here the CDR3 DNA reads TGTGCCAGCAGCCCTCGGGGTCCAGGTCATTATGGCTACACCTTC.

The J gene is TRBJ2-3, the V gene TRBV6-6; 8 bases are a match to TRBD2. The CDR3 sequence is 13 residues long. The ends lost 6 bases at V and 5 bases at J; junction bases unmatched: 4. CDR1 is MNHNY, CDR2 SVGAGI, per germline (reference sequence). The CDR3 nucleotides are TGTGCCAGCAGACTCGCGGGAGGAGATACGCAGTATTTT. Its protein product is CASRLAGGDTQYF.

V is TRBV7-3 and J is TRBJ2-2; 8 bases match TRBD1. CDR1 is SGHTA, CDR2 FQGTGA, per germline. The CDR3 contains 15 residues. With 5 bases clipped from V and 6 bases from J, the junction kept 8 bases outside the gene matches. CDR3: CASSIGQGKSGELFF. DNA of the CDR3: TGTGCCAGCAGCATAGGACAGGGAAAGTCCGGGGAGCTGTTTTTT.

The chain combines TRBV2 with TRBJ2-5; 9 positions agree with TRBD2. CDR3 length: 12 residues. Trimming removed 6 bases from V and 4 bases from J; junction bases left unmatched: 0. Germline assignment: CDR1 SNHLY and CDR2 FYNNEI. The CDR3 nucleotides read TGTGCCAGCAGACTAGCGGGAGAGACCCAGTACTTC. Its protein product is CASRLAGETQYF.

This clone was counted a single time. V is TRBV4-2 and J is TRBJ2-1; 9 bases fit TRBD2. Trimming cost V 4 bases and J 2 bases; bases outside gene matches: 3. The CDR3 has 15 residues. Germline loops: CDR1 LGHNA, CDR2 YNFKEQ. In nucleotides, the CDR3 is TGTGCCAGCAGCCCCTTAGCGGGAGCCTACAATGAGCAGTTCTTC. Its translation: CASSPLAGAYNEQFF.

The chain carries TRBV18 and TRBJ2-1; 7 nucleotides match TRBD2. The V gene end was trimmed by 7 bases and the J gene end by 8 bases; junction bases not matched to a gene: 14. The CDR3 totals 15 residues. CDR1 is KGHSH and CDR2 is LQKENI in the germline V gene. The CDR3 region is CASFRGRVGSDEQFF. DNA for the CDR3: TGTGCCAGCTTTCGAGGGAGGGTTGGAAGCGATGAGCAGTTCTTC.

This clone was found a few times. The chain recombines TRBV5-1 with TRBJ2-5; 14 bases agree with TRBD2. J gave up 4 bases and V 3 bases, and 2 bases lay outside the gene matches. The germline CDR1 and CDR2 sequences are SGHRS and YFSETQ. CDR3 size: 15 residues. The CDR3 DNA follows: TGCGCCAGCAGCTCCGGGACTAGCGGGAGAGAGACCCAGTACTTC. Amino acid sequence: CASSSGTSGRETQYF.

The genes are TRBV4-1 and TRBJ2-1, with a possible D match to TRBD1 (6 bases). CDR1 is MGHRA and CDR2 is YSYEKL in the germline V gene. Trimming shortened V by 2 bases and J by 9 bases, and 11 bases separated the two germline ends. The CDR3 has 13 amino acids. The CDR3 DNA reads TGCGCCAGCAGCCAAACCGGGACAACTGAGCAGTTCTTC. It is translated as CASSQTGTTEQFF.

This clone appeared a few times. This chain links TRBV9 with TRBJ2-1, with D possibly being TRBD2 (5 bases). The CDR3 totals 16 residues. Trimming removed 0 bases at V and 0 bases at J, with 10 bases between. Germline values: CDR1 SGDLS, CDR2 YYNGEE. The CDR3 is CASSVGVGSSYNEQFF. The CDR3 bases are TGTGCCAGCAGCGTAGGCGTGGGGAGCTCCTACAATGAGCAGTTCTTC.

This clone was detected once. V is TRBV19 and J is TRBJ1-2; weak D call: TRBD1 (5 bases). V was pared by 10 bases and J by 2 bases, with 8 bases between. The germline V gene has CDR1 LNHDA and CDR2 SQIVND (reference sequence). There are 11 residues in the CDR3. The CDR3 reads CATRQNYGYTF. CDR3 DNA sequence: TGTGCCACCAGACAGAACTATGGCTACACCTTC. The variable domain in full, with the rest retrieved from reference TRBV19 and TRBJ1-2, is DGGITQSPKYLFRKEGQNVTLSCEQNLNHDAMYWYRQDPGQGLRLIYYSQIVNDFQKGDIAEGYSVSREKKESFPLTVTSAQKNPTAFYLCATRQNYGYTFGSGTRLTVV.

For this clone: In the same sample, other DNA sequences code for this CDR3. The gene calls are TRBV19 and TRBJ2-2; no reliable D call. CDR3 size: 13 residues. V was shortened by 6 bases and J by 0 bases, with 5 bases between the two germline ends. Germline assignment: CDR1 LNHDA and CDR2 SQIVND (reference sequence). In DNA, the CDR3 is TGTGCCAGTAGCACAACGAACACCGGGGAGCTGTTTTTT. Translating it yields CASSTTNTGELFF.

There are a few counts of this clone. Here the CDR3 DNA reads TGTGCCAGCAGTGATTTGGGCAGGGCAGGTGATGGCTACACCTTC. It encodes CASSDLGRAGDGYTF. The chain is built from TRBV6-1 and TRBJ1-2, with a tentative D call TRBD1 (5 bases). The CDR3 is made up of 15 amino acids. V gave up 3 bases and J gave up 6 bases, with 17 bases separating them. Germline V lookup: CDR1 MNHNS, CDR2 SASEGT.

This clone has just one count. This chain connects TRBV11-2 to TRBJ2-3, with 11 bases aligning to TRBD2. This CDR3 comprises 15 residues. V dropped 6 bases and J dropped 2; count of bases not matched to a gene: 4. In germline, CDR1 is SGHAT, CDR2 FQNNGV. CDR3 sequence reads: CASRSGLADTDTQYF. CDR3 in DNA: TGTGCCAGCAGATCGGGACTAGCGGACACAGATACGCAGTATTTT. Together with reference TRBV11-2 and TRBJ2-3, the CDR3 gives the full variable domain: EAGVAQSPRYKIIEKRQSVAFWCNPISGHATLYWYQQILGQGPKLLIQFQNNGVVDDSQLPKDRFSAERLKGVDSTLKIQPAKLEDSAVYLCASRSGLADTDTQYFGPGTRLTVL.

This clone was detected once. The genes are TRBV2 and TRBJ2-7, with a possible D match to TRBD1 (7 bases). V was cut by 6 bases and J by 2 bases, with 32 bases left in between. Germline assignment: CDR1 SNHLY and CDR2 FYNNEI. The CDR3 is made up of 20 amino acids. CDR3 sequence (DNA): TGTGCCAGCAGGAATACAGGGGTGTTTAACATAGCGGACTATACCTACGAGCAGTACTTC. Encoded protein: CASRNTGVFNIADYTYEQYF.

The rearrangement links TRBV30 to TRBJ1-5; D remains unclear. This CDR3 has 15 residues. V lost 3 bases and J lost 4, with 16 bases in between. Germline CDR1 reads GTSNPN; CDR2 reads SVGIG (reference sequence). For the CDR3, the DNA is TGTGCCTGGAGACCTTCTGGGCTGAAGAATCAGCCCCAGCATTTT. It specifies CAWRPSGLKNQPQHF.

The V and J genes are TRBV6-5 and TRBJ2-7, with 8 bases fitting TRBD2. CDR1 and CDR2 from the germline V gene are MNHEY and SVGAGI. Trimming removed 0 bases from V and 3 bases from J; junction bases left unmatched: 4. The CDR3 contains 15 residues. The CDR3 region is CASSYSILAGYEQYF. The CDR3 nucleotides read TGTGCCAGCAGTTACTCGATCCTAGCGGGCTACGAGCAGTACTTC.

V gene TRBV5-5 combines with J gene TRBJ1-5; unclear D gene. Trimming stripped 3 bases from V and 6 bases from J, with 16 bases between. The CDR3 consists of 15 residues. Looked up from germline, CDR1 is SGHKS and CDR2 is YYEKEE (reference sequence). This chain's CDR3 is CASSSRGEGTQPQHF. Written as DNA, the CDR3 is TGTGCCAGCAGCTCTCGCGGAGAGGGAACTCAGCCCCAGCATTTT. Combining the CDR3 with reference TRBV5-5 and TRBJ1-5 gives the whole variable domain DAGVTQSPTHLIKTRGQQVTLRCSPISGHKSVSWYQQVLGQGPQFIFQYYEKEERGRGNFPDRFSARQFPNYSSELNVNALLLGDSALYLCASSSRGEGTQPQHFGDGTRLSIL.

The genes are TRBV5-1 and TRBJ2-1; TRBD2 agrees at 8 bases. The V gene's germline CDR1 is SGHRS and CDR2 YFSETQ. This CDR3 is 14 amino acids long. V lost 3 bases, J lost 9 bases, and 8 bases stayed unmatched. CDR3 amino acids: CASSSGLAGPEQFF. The CDR3 DNA sequence: TGCGCCAGCAGCTCCGGACTAGCCGGGCCTGAGCAGTTCTTC.

The gene calls are TRBV5-6 and TRBJ1-1; no firm D call. V was shortened by 4 bases and J by 1 base, with 14 bases between the two germline ends. The germline V gene encodes CDR1 SGHDT and CDR2 YYEEEE. This CDR3 is built from 15 residues. CDR3 bases: TGTGCCAGCAGCCCACTCCCGACGGGGAACACTGAAGCTTTCTTT. This sequence encodes CASSPLPTGNTEAFF. Looking up the rest from reference TRBV5-6 and TRBJ1-1 gives the full variable domain: DAGVTQSPTHLIKTRGQQVTLRCSPKSGHDTVSWYQQALGQGPQFIFQYYEEEERQRGNFPDRFSGHQFPNYSSELNVNALLLGDSALYLCASSPLPTGNTEAFFGQGTRLTVV.

V gene TRBV19 combines with J gene TRBJ1-4; TRBD1 might be the D (5 bases). This CDR3 comprises 14 residues. Germline values: CDR1 LNHDA, CDR2 SQIVND (reference sequence). V shed 7 bases and J shed 0 bases, with 9 bases lying between them. The CDR3 DNA sequence: TGTGCCAGTAAACCGGGGGCAACTAATGAAAAACTGTTTTTT. Its protein product is CASKPGATNEKLFF.

This chain links TRBV5-4 with TRBJ2-1; 7 bases are a match to TRBD1. CDR3 length equals 15 residues. CDR1 is SGHNT, CDR2 YYREEE, per germline (reference sequence). Germline trimming cut 5 bases from V and 4 bases from J; bases unmatched to any gene: 9. The CDR3: CASSPPGQIYNEQFF. For the CDR3, the DNA is TGTGCCAGCAGTCCCCCGGGACAGATTTACAATGAGCAGTTCTTC.

V and J are TRBV9 and TRBJ2-7; 9 positions match TRBD2. Germline loops: CDR1 SGDLS, CDR2 YYNGEE. The CDR3 sequence is 16 residues long. V was clipped by 2 bases and J by 0 bases; unmatched bases: 6. CDR3 region: CASSVMASGASYEQYF. In DNA form, the CDR3 reads TGTGCCAGCAGCGTGATGGCTAGCGGGGCCTCCTACGAGCAGTACTTC.

A few counts support this clone. The chain is built from TRBV12-5 and TRBJ1-4; TRBD1 might be the D (6 bases). Germline CDR1 reads LGHNT; CDR2 reads FRNRAP. V lost 4 bases, J lost 8 bases, and 11 bases lay in between. CDR3 size: 13 residues. The CDR3 DNA reads as TGTGCTAGTGGTTACAGGGATTTCGAAAAACTGTTTTTT. It codes for CASGYRDFEKLFF.

This clone came up a few times. J is TRBJ2-7 and V is TRBV18, with a possible D match to TRBD2 (5 bases). Germline assignment: CDR1 KGHSH and CDR2 LQKENI. Trimming removed 4 bases at V and 0 bases at J, with 16 bases between. The CDR3 is 16 amino acids. CDR3 sequence reads: CASSLGIGGRSYEQYF. For the CDR3, the DNA is TGTGCCAGCTCACTAGGTATTGGAGGACGCTCCTACGAGCAGTACTTC.

This clone was found a few times. The genes are TRBV4-2 and TRBJ2-1; 11 bases are shared with TRBD2. J gave up 7 bases and V 0 bases, and 8 bases lay outside the gene matches. The CDR3 contains 17 residues. Germline V CDR1 and CDR2: LGHNA, YNFKEQ. CDR3 coding DNA: TGTGCCAGCAGCCAAGATCACGGAACTAGCGGGAGAAATGAGCAGTTCTTC. Translating it yields CASSQDHGTSGRNEQFF.

V and J are TRBV7-3 and TRBJ2-1, with 16 bases fitting TRBD2. Germline CDR1 is SGHTA and CDR2 is FQGTGA. The CDR3 totals 16 residues. Unmatched junction bases numbered 7, after V lost 4 bases and J lost 10 bases. CDR3 amino acids: CASSSRPGLAGGEQFF. The DNA of the CDR3 is TGTGCCAGCAGCTCCCGGCCGGGACTAGCGGGAGGGGAGCAGTTCTTC.

The chain couples TRBV30 to TRBJ2-1, with TRBD1 matching 10 bases. J was trimmed by 7 bases and V by 0 bases; bases with no gene match: 6. Germline V gene data show CDR1 as GTSNPN and CDR2 as SVGIG (reference sequence). The CDR3 consists of 15 residues. The CDR3 coding sequence is TGTGCCTGGAGTGTACGGGACAGGGGTGGTAATGAGCAGTTCTTC. Its translation: CAWSVRDRGGNEQFF. Looking up the rest from reference TRBV30 and TRBJ2-1 gives the full variable domain: SQTIHQWPATLVQPVGSPLSLECTVEGTSNPNLYWYRQAAGRGLQLLFYSVGIGQISSEVPQNLSASRPQDRQFILSSKKLLLSDSGFYLCAWSVRDRGGNEQFFGPGTRLTVL.